Shown below are 11 T cell receptor beta chains from a single sample sequenced in a study of T-cell reconstitution after alpha-beta-depleted transplantation in children. Unique molecular identifiers were incorporated when the TCRbeta library was constructed. Via MiXCR, TCRdb re-called the PCR reads, giving one row per CDR3 protein. In the table there are approximately 97,000 distinct CDR3 sequences, about 7.5% of which are singletons. This material consisted of PBMCs, taken before TCRalphabeta/CD19-depleted stem cell transplant. The receptors were sampled from a boy aged 2-9 years with acute lymphoblastic leukemia, due to receive a stem cell transplant.

This clonotype was counted at least ten times. The chain carries TRBV2 and TRBJ2-2; TRBD1 matches at 8 bases. The CDR3 is made up of 14 amino acids. Looked up from germline, CDR1 is SNHLY and CDR2 is FYNNEI. V shed 3 bases, J shed 7 bases, and the junction held 4 bases outside the gene matches. CDR3 sequence (DNA): TGTGCCAGCAGTGATGCAGGGGGCGGCGGGGAGCTGTTTTTT. This gives the protein CASSDAGGGGELFF.

The genes are TRBV2 and TRBJ2-3; a possible D gene is TRBD2 (5 bases). The CDR3 runs to 15 residues. Germline lookup yields CDR1 SNHLY and CDR2 FYNNEI. With 9 bases removed from V and 0 bases from J, the gap between germline ends came to 16 bases. The CDR3 DNA reads TGTGCCAGTACTGACCAGCGGCCTAGCACAGATACGCAGTATTTT. Translated, it gives CASTDQRPSTDTQYF.

In this sample, this clonotype turned up a few times. The J gene is TRBJ1-4, the V gene TRBV6-6; D may be TRBD1 (5 bases). CDR3 length: 12 residues. Deletions cut 6 bases from V and 6 bases from J, with 8 bases between. Germline CDR1 MNHNY, CDR2 SVGAGI (reference sequence). The DNA of the CDR3 is TGTGCCAGCAGGTCCAGGGATGAAAAACTGTTTTTT. Protein product: CASRSRDEKLFF.

This clonotype was found a few times. The rearrangement joins TRBV4-3 to TRBJ2-7, with D tentatively TRBD1 or TRBD2 (6 bases each). The CDR3 length is 15 residues. Trimming left V 0 bases short and J 4 bases short, with 13 bases between. Germline lookup yields CDR1 LGHNA and CDR2 YSLEER. CDR3 in DNA: TGCGCCAGCAGCCAAGATCTGGGGGGCGCGTACGAGCAGTACTTC. Translating it yields CASSQDLGGAYEQYF.

This clonotype was recorded many times. The chain couples TRBV5-1 to TRBJ2-3; 9 nucleotides agree with TRBD2. The CDR3 covers 18 residues. Germline V lookup: CDR1 SGHRS, CDR2 YFSETQ. Trimming at V came to 0 bases and at J to 7 bases, leaving 15 bases not matched to a gene. The CDR3 DNA reads as TGCGCCAGCAGCTTGGAAACTCTTGGGCTAGCGGGACCCCATACGCAGTATTTT. Its translation: CASSLETLGLAGPHTQYF.

The CDR3 loop is CASSPRAGVGEQYF. CDR3 nucleotide sequence: TGTGCCAGCAGCCCTAGGGCAGGGGTGGGTGAGCAGTACTTC. The chain employs TRBV5-8 and TRBJ2-7; D might be TRBD1 (6 bases). Between the trimmed V and J ends, which lost 4 bases and 7 bases, there was a span of 18 bases. The length of the CDR3 is 14 residues. Germline V gene sequence: CDR1 SGHTS, CDR2 YDEGEE.

This clonotype occurred many times. The CDR3 DNA is TGTGCCAGCAGCTTAGTTGAGGGCCCCGCTGAAGCTTTCTTT. It yields the protein CASSLVEGPAEAFF. The chain has TRBV7-6 and TRBJ1-1; D is unresolved. The CDR3 covers 14 residues. Germline V lookup: CDR1 SGHVS, CDR2 FNYEAQ. V lost 1 base, J lost 6 bases, and 12 bases lay in between.

As concerns this clonotype: This sequence may be a read error, since a much larger clone differs from it by one base. This chain links TRBV6-5 with TRBJ2-1; 9 bases are shared with TRBD2. The CDR3 consists of 16 residues. Germline CDR1 and CDR2: MNHEY and SVGAGI. In DNA form, the CDR3 reads TGTGTCAGCAGTAACGACGGGACTAGCCCCCCGGATGAGCAGTTCTTC. Its protein product is CVSSNDGTSPPDEQFF.

This chain joins TRBV6-1 and TRBJ2-7, with 8 bases lining up with TRBD2. The junction had 10 bases not matched to a gene; V was cut back by 7 bases and J by 2 bases. Per the germline V gene, CDR1 is MNHNS and CDR2 is SASEGT. The CDR3 runs 15 residues. As DNA, the CDR3 is TGTGCCAGCAACATACTAGCGGATCCGACCTACGAGCAGTACTTC. Translation gives CASNILADPTYEQYF.

This sequence joins TRBV27 and TRBJ2-6; no reliable D call. In germline, CDR1 is MNHEY, CDR2 SMNVEV (reference sequence). This CDR3 spans 15 amino acids. The V and J ends lost 6 bases and 0 bases respectively, with 9 bases between them. CDR3 coding DNA: TGTGCCAGCAGCTCCCCTAGCTCTGGGGCCAACGTCCTGACTTTC. Translation gives CASSSPSSGANVLTF.

This clonotype was counted ten times or more. This CDR3 reads CSARGQAYGYTF. DNA for the CDR3: TGCAGTGCTAGAGGGCAGGCCTATGGCTACACCTTC. The chain links TRBV20-1 to TRBJ1-2; D gene ambiguous. CDR3 length: 12 amino acids. Germline values: CDR1 DFQATT, CDR2 SNEGSKA (reference sequence). The V end lost 1 base, the J end lost 4 bases, and 7 bases lay between the germline ends.